This entry lists 21 T cell receptor beta chains sequenced from one sample in a study of CD8 T cells in Susac syndrome. RNA, at roughly 0.45 to 1 ug, was reverse transcribed with random hexamers. TCRdb recomputed calls from the immunoSEQ multiplex PCR reads with MiXCR, one row per CDR3 protein. The data show about 110,000 distinct CDR3 sequences, around 94% seen once. The sample consisted of CD8+ T cells from PBMCs. The receptors here all came from a human donor with Susac syndrome.

This sequence joins TRBV6-6 and TRBJ2-4; TRBD1 agrees at 9 bases. This CDR3 spans 14 amino acids. J lost 6 bases, V lost 8 bases, and 8 bases had no gene match. Per germline, CDR1 MNHNY and CDR2 SVGAGI (reference sequence). This chain's CDR3 is CASRTGGRGNIQYF. The CDR3 nucleotides read TGTGCCAGCCGAACAGGGGGCCGTGGAAACATTCAGTACTTC.

The chain uses TRBV12-3 or TRBV12-4 and TRBJ2-5; maybe TRBD2 (6 bases). Trimming removed 2 bases at V and 2 bases at J, with 6 bases between. This CDR3 is built from 13 residues. Written as DNA, the CDR3 is TGTGCCAGCAGTTTACTAGCGCAAGAGACCCAGTACTTC. Translating gives CASSLLAQETQYF.

The chain employs TRBV7-2 and TRBJ2-1, with 7 bases matching TRBD1. The CDR3 length is 14 residues. With 6 bases clipped from V and 4 bases from J, the junction kept 6 bases outside the gene matches. Germline V gives CDR1 SGHTA, CDR2 FQGNSA. The DNA for the CDR3 is TGTGCCAGCAGGGGGACAGATAGATACAATGAGCAGTTCTTC. Amino acid sequence: CASRGTDRYNEQFF.

V gene TRBV27 combines with J gene TRBJ2-1; D may be TRBD1 (6 bases). Trimming took 2 bases from V and 9 from J, leaving 11 bases between them. CDR1 and CDR2 from the germline V gene are MNHEY and SMNVEV (reference sequence). The CDR3 covers 13 residues. Here the CDR3 reads CASSLGRGSEQFF. CDR3 DNA: TGTGCCAGCAGTTTAGGAAGGGGGTCTGAGCAGTTCTTC.

V gene TRBV6-2 or TRBV6-3 combines with J gene TRBJ2-5, with D unclear. The CDR3 has 16 amino acids. V dropped 4 bases and J dropped 5 bases, with 20 bases sitting between them. CDR1 and CDR2 (germline): MNHEY, SVGEGT. CDR3 region: CASSSRALPAQETQYF. In DNA form, the CDR3 reads TGTGCCAGCAGTTCGCGCGCTCTCCCGGCCCAGGAGACCCAGTACTTC.

The CDR3 loop is CASSPDNLPETQYF. CDR3 coding DNA: TGCGCCAGCAGCCCTGACAATTTACCAGAGACCCAGTACTTC. V gene TRBV5-1 combines with J gene TRBJ2-5; D is uncertain. Germline V gene sequence: CDR1 SGHRS, CDR2 YFSETQ. The CDR3 spans 14 residues. V gave up 4 bases and J gave up 4 bases, with 14 bases separating them.

V and J are TRBV29-1 and TRBJ2-7, with D perhaps matching TRBD1 (8 bases). The CDR3 consists of 14 residues. Trimming removed 4 bases from V and 3 bases from J, with 16 bases in between. Germline V gene lookup returns CDR1 SQVTM and CDR2 ANQGSEA. The CDR3 reads CSVGGGQEVYEQYF. The DNA for the CDR3 is TGCAGCGTTGGCGGGGGACAGGAAGTCTACGAGCAGTACTTC.

The chain is built from TRBV29-1 and TRBJ2-2; 7 bases map to TRBD1. V lost 6 bases and J lost 4; bases outside the gene matches: 14. Germline V gene data show CDR1 as SQVTM and CDR2 as ANQGSEA. The CDR3 runs to 16 residues. For the CDR3, the DNA is TGCAGCGTCCCCTTTCCGGGACAGAATCCCACCGGGGAGCTGTTTTTT. Its translation is CSVPFPGQNPTGELFF.

This chain joins TRBV20-1 and TRBJ2-7, with 7 bases lining up with TRBD1. The V gene's germline CDR1 is DFQATT and CDR2 SNEGSKA (reference sequence). The CDR3 is 15 amino acids. The junction had 12 bases not matched to a gene; V was cut back by 3 bases and J by 4 bases. The CDR3 loop reads CSARELRGLGYEQYF. Written as DNA, the CDR3 is TGCAGTGCTAGGGAATTAAGGGGGCTAGGGTACGAGCAGTACTTC.

The chain has TRBV7-9 and TRBJ1-4; D is unclear. Per germline, CDR1 SEHNR and CDR2 FQNEAQ (reference sequence). Trimming removed 4 bases at V and 0 bases at J, with 15 bases between. This CDR3 contains 17 residues. CDR3 coding DNA: TGTGCCAGCAGCTCACCGGCGTTTGGTTCAACTAATGAAAAACTGTTTTTT. Amino acids: CASSSPAFGSTNEKLFF.

V gene TRBV19 combines with J gene TRBJ2-7; D gene ambiguous. V lost 6 bases, J lost 5 bases, and 17 bases lay in between. Germline CDR1 reads LNHDA; CDR2 reads SQIVND (reference sequence). This CDR3 contains 14 residues. The CDR3 nucleotides read TGTGCCAGTAGGGCTGCGGCCGGTGTCCACGAGCAGTACTTC. Amino acids: CASRAAAGVHEQYF. Full variable domain (outside the CDR3, taken from reference TRBV19 and TRBJ2-7): DGGITQSPKYLFRKEGQNVTLSCEQNLNHDAMYWYRQDPGQGLRLIYYSQIVNDFQKGDIAEGYSVSREKKESFPLTVTSAQKNPTAFYLCASRAAAGVHEQYFGPGTRLTVT.

V gene TRBV4-1 combines with J gene TRBJ1-6; D is unresolved. Germline V gives CDR1 MGHRA, CDR2 YSYEKL. This CDR3 contains 15 residues. Trimming took 1 base from V and 5 from J, leaving 9 bases between them. For the CDR3, the DNA is TGCGCCAGCAGCCAAGGAACAGTTGATAATTCACCCCTCCACTTT. Protein product: CASSQGTVDNSPLHF.

The chain employs TRBV6-6 and TRBJ2-5; D possibly uses TRBD1 or TRBD2 (5 bases each). The CDR3 extends over 14 amino acids. Deletions cut 7 bases from V and 4 bases from J, with 16 bases between. CDR1 and CDR2 from the germline V gene are MNHNY and SVGAGI (reference sequence). The CDR3 nucleotides read TGTGCCAGCACATACGAGGGGCTCCGAGAGACCCAGTACTTC. Translated, it gives CASTYEGLRETQYF.

The rearrangement uses TRBV6-5 and TRBJ2-4; no reliable D call. The CDR3 sequence is 13 residues long. Germline V gene lookup returns CDR1 MNHEY and CDR2 SVGAGI. Trimming cost V 5 bases and J 1 base, with 6 bases left between them. The CDR3 loop is CASSPSAKNIQYF. Here the CDR3 DNA reads TGTGCCAGCAGTCCTTCGGCCAAAAACATTCAGTACTTC.

The chain links TRBV6-5 to TRBJ2-5; 8 nucleotides align to TRBD1. CDR3 length equals 16 residues. V lost 0 bases and J lost 5; bases outside the gene matches: 8. CDR1 is MNHEY, CDR2 SVGAGI, per germline. The DNA of the CDR3 is TGTGCCAGCAGTTACTCGCGGACAGGGCGAGGGGAGACCCAGTACTTC. This gives the protein CASSYSRTGRGETQYF.

The V call is TRBV5-1, the J call TRBJ2-6; TRBD2 is a possible D gene (6 bases). V dropped 4 bases and J dropped 3 bases, with 8 bases sitting between them. The CDR3 covers 14 residues. Per germline, CDR1 SGHRS and CDR2 YFSETQ. CDR3 residues: CASSTGVGANVLTF. In DNA, the CDR3 is TGCGCCAGCAGCACGGGGGTTGGGGCCAACGTCCTGACTTTC.

The gene calls are TRBV20-1 and TRBJ2-5; 9 bases are a match to TRBD1. Germline CDR1 DFQATT, CDR2 SNEGSKA (reference sequence). CDR3 length: 14 amino acids. V shed 3 bases, J shed 4 bases, and the junction held 6 bases outside the gene matches. CDR3 coding DNA: TGCAGTGCTAGCGGGACAGGGATTTCAGAGACCCAGTACTTC. This encodes CSASGTGISETQYF.

V usage is TRBV5-4 and J usage is TRBJ2-1; 7 bases align to TRBD2. The CDR3 is 15 amino acids. Germline CDR1 and CDR2: SGHNT and YYREEE (reference sequence). The junction had 5 bases not matched to a gene; V was cut back by 0 bases and J by 5 bases. The CDR3 region has the DNA TGTGCCAGCAGCTTGGACGGGGGGTCTAACAATGAGCAGTTCTTC. Protein sequence: CASSLDGGSNNEQFF. Combining the CDR3 with reference TRBV5-4 and TRBJ2-1 gives the whole variable domain ETGVTQSPTHLIKTRGQQVTLRCSSQSGHNTVSWYQQALGQGPQFIFQYYREEENGRGNFPPRFSGLQFPNYSSELNVNALELDDSALYLCASSLDGGSNNEQFFGPGTRLTVL.

V gene TRBV12-3 or TRBV12-4 combines with J gene TRBJ2-5, with D unclear. V lost 6 bases, J lost 3 bases, and 8 bases lay in between. The CDR3 consists of 12 residues. CDR3 loop: CASSHTKETQYF. The CDR3 DNA reads as TGTGCCAGCAGCCACACCAAAGAGACCCAGTACTTC.

The rearrangement links TRBV14 to TRBJ2-5; TRBD1 agrees at 7 bases. The germline V gene encodes CDR1 SGHDN and CDR2 FVKESK. The CDR3 has 17 amino acids. The J segment lost 1 base and the V segment lost 5 bases, leaving 13 bases of the junction unmatched. DNA for the CDR3: TGTGCCAGCAGCACCCTCGTAGAGGGGGCTTTCCAAGAGACCCAGTACTTC. It encodes CASSTLVEGAFQETQYF.

The chain recombines TRBV27 with TRBJ2-7; D remains unclear. Trimming removed 0 bases at V and 2 bases at J, with 14 bases between. The V gene's germline CDR1 is MNHEY and CDR2 SMNVEV (reference sequence). The CDR3 has 16 residues. The CDR3 coding sequence is TGTGCCAGCAGTTTATCGAGGCAGGTCGGTACCTACGAGCAGTACTTC. Translation: CASSLSRQVGTYEQYF.